This is a list of T cell receptor beta chains from one sample in a study of T cell repertoires in cytomegalovirus infection. From the reads, TCRdb called clonotypes with MiXCR, one entry per CDR3 protein. There are 450,000 to 650,000 distinct CDR3 sequences in the sample; more than 25% occur only once, and about 12% lies in the top ten. Sequencing used PBMCs. Every receptor here comes from a human donor in good health (CMV status not recorded). Some clones in this sample may be carry-over from other donors' samples. The CDR3 runs from the conserved cysteine through the conserved F or W. A D gene is named only where the DNA matches it firmly. Clone size, where shown, is once, few, many, or a class for clones that have expanded.

d_gene,v_gene,abundance,j_gene,CDR3nt,CDR3aa
TRBD1,TRBV11-2,.,TRBJ2-5,TGTGCCAGCAGCTTAGTTGGGACAGGAGAGACCCAGTACTTC,CASSLVGTGETQYF
.,TRBV24-1,.,TRBJ2-1,TGTGCCACCAGTGATTTGGGACTTGAGGATGAGCAGTTCTTC,CATSDLGLEDEQFF
.,TRBV18,.,TRBJ1-5,TGTGCCAGCTCTTACAGGGATAGCAATCAGCCCCAGCATTTT,CASSYRDSNQPQHF
.,TRBV19,few,TRBJ2-6,TGTGCCAGTGGTCCTTCGAGCTCTGGGGCCAACGTCCTGACTTTC,CASGPSSSGANVLTF
TRBD2,TRBV24-1,few,TRBJ2-1,TGTGCCACCAGTGACCGACCCGTAGCGGGAGGGGGCATTGAGCAGTTCTTC,CATSDRPVAGGGIEQFF
.,TRBV20-1,many,TRBJ1-2,TGCAGTGCTAGAGATCCCCGGTCTCCCGGAGGCTACACCTTC,CSARDPRSPGGYTF
.,TRBV20-1,once,TRBJ2-1,TGCAGTGCTCGCCGGGGACCCAATGAGCAGTTCTTC,CSARRGPNEQFF
.,TRBV6-2/TRBV6-3,few,TRBJ1-5,TGTGCCAGCAGTTACTCTTTAGGCAATCAGCCCCAGCATTTT,CASSYSLGNQPQHF
.,TRBV20-1,.,TRBJ2-5,TGCAGTGCTGACACAGGGGGGGTCCAAGAGACCCAGTCCTTC,CSADTGGVQETQSF
TRBD2,TRBV29-1,many,TRBJ2-7,TGCAGCGTTGATTCAGCGGGACGACCCTACGAGCAGTACTTC,CSVDSAGRPYEQYF
.,TRBV6-2/TRBV6-3,.,TRBJ1-2,TGTGCCAGCAGTTACTCGAAGCCGGGGGTTGACTATGGCTACACCTTC,CASSYSKPGVDYGYTF
.,TRBV27,.,TRBJ1-1,TGTGCCAGCAGTTTATCGTCTTTGGGCTGGTGGGCAGGCAACACTGAAGCTTTCTTT,CASSLSSLGWWAGNTEAFF
TRBD1,TRBV12-3/TRBV12-4,.,TRBJ2-1,TGTGCCAGCAGTCCGAACAGGGGGCAATACAATGAGCAGTTCTTC,CASSPNRGQYNEQFF
.,TRBV10-3,once,TRBJ1-1,TGTGCCATCAGTGAGTCGGTTACGAACACTGAAGCTTTCTTT,CAISESVTNTEAFF
TRBD2,TRBV20-1,.,TRBJ2-5,TGCAGTGCTGAATGGTCAAGCGGGAGGGCCTCAGAGACCCAGTACTTC,CSAEWSSGRASETQYF
.,TRBV11-2,.,TRBJ2-4,TGTGCCAGCAGCCAGCCGGCAGCACTAGCCAAAAACATTCAGTACTTC,CASSQPAALAKNIQYF
TRBD2,TRBV12-3/TRBV12-4,.,TRBJ2-3,TGTGCCAGCAGTGGGGAGGCAGCGGGACTCCAGGGAGATACGCAGTATTTT,CASSGEAAGLQGDTQYF
.,TRBV28,.,TRBJ2-7,TGTGCCAGCCGGGGCCCAGGAGAGATCCACGAGCAGTACTTC,CASRGPGEIHEQYF
.,TRBV19,.,TRBJ2-1,TGTGCCAGTACCGCAGGCATGTCCTACAATGAGCAGTTCTTC,CASTAGMSYNEQFF
TRBD2,TRBV5-6,.,TRBJ2-1,TGTGCCAGCAGGTTTGATCTACTAGCGGGCACTACCTACAATGAGCAGTTCTTC,CASRFDLLAGTTYNEQFF
.,TRBV4-3,.,TRBJ1-2,TGCGCCAGCAGCCAAGAAACAGTTTCGCCTGGCTACACCTTC,CASSQETVSPGYTF
.,TRBV4-1,.,TRBJ2-7,TGCGCCAGCAGCCACGGGCGGACGAGCTCCTACGAGCAGTACTTC,CASSHGRTSSYEQYF